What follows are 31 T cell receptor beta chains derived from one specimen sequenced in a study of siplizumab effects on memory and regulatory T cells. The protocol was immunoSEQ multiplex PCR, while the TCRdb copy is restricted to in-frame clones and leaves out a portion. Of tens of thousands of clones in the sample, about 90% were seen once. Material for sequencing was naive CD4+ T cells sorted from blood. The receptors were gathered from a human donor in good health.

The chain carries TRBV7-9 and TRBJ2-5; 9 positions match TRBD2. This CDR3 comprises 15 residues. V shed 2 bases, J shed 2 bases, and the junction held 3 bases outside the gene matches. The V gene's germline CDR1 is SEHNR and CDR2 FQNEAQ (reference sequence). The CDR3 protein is CASSLQLAGQETQYF. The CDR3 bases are TGTGCCAGCAGCTTACAACTAGCGGGTCAAGAGACCCAGTACTTC.

The CDR3 region has the DNA TGTGCCGGAAAACCAGACTCGAACACTGAAGCTTTCTTT. This encodes CAGKPDSNTEAFF. The chain recombines TRBV2 with TRBJ1-1; D call uncertain. V was shortened by 11 bases and J by 1 base, with 14 bases between the two germline ends. The CDR3 loop spans 13 amino acids. The V gene's germline CDR1 is SNHLY and CDR2 FYNNEI.

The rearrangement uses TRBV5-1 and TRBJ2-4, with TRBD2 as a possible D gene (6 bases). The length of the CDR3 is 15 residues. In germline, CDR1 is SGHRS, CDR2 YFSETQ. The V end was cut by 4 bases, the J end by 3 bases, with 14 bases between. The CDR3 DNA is TGCGCCAGCAGCCGTACTTCGGGAGACAAAAACATTCAGTACTTC. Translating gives CASSRTSGDKNIQYF.

Here the CDR3 reads CASSRGTGRGTGELFF. CDR3 coding DNA: TGTGCCAGCAGCAGAGGGACAGGGCGCGGCACCGGGGAGCTGTTTTTT. The rearrangement joins TRBV7-7 to TRBJ2-2; 9 nucleotides align to TRBD1. Germline-derived CDR1 and CDR2 are SSHAT and FNYEAQ (reference sequence). Germline trimming cut 5 bases from V and 4 bases from J; bases unmatched to any gene: 8. The CDR3 is 16 residues long. The full variable domain, completed using reference TRBV7-7 and TRBJ2-2, is GAGVSQSPRYKVTKRGQDVTLRCDPISSHATLYWYQQALGQGPEFLTYFNYEAQPDKSGLPSDRFSAERPEGSISTLTIQRTEQRDSAMYRCASSRGTGRGTGELFFGEGSRLTVL.

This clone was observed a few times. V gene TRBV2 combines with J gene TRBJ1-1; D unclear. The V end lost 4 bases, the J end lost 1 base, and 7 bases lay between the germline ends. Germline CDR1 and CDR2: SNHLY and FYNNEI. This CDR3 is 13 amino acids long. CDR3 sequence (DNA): TGTGCCAGCAGTGTCTCTAGGAACACTGAAGCTTTCTTT. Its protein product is CASSVSRNTEAFF.

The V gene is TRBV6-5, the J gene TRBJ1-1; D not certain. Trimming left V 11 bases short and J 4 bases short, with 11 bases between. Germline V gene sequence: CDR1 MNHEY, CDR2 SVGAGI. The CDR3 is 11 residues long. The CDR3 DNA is TGTGCCGTTTTCCGGGTCACTGAAGCTTTCTTT. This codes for CAVFRVTEAFF.

The CDR3 sequence: CASSVLRSPLHF. The CDR3 bases are TGTGCCAGCTCGGTTCTTAGATCACCCCTCCACTTT. This chain joins TRBV6-5 and TRBJ1-6; no clear D. Trimming took off 8 bases at V and 10 bases at J, with 12 bases between the two ends. The CDR3 contains 12 residues. Germline V gene sequence: CDR1 MNHEY, CDR2 SVGAGI.

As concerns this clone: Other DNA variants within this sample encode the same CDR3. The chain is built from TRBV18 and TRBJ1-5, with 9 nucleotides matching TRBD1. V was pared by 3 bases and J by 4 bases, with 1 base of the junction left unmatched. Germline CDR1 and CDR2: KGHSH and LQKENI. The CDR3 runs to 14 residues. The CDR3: CASSPGQGNQPQHF. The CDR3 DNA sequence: TGTGCCAGCTCACCGGGACAGGGAAATCAGCCCCAGCATTTT. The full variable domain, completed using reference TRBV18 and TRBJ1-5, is NAGVMQNPRHLVRRRGQEARLRCSPMKGHSHVYWYRQLPEEGLKFMVYLQKENIIDESGMPKERFSAEFPKEGPSILRIQQVVRGDSAAYFCASSPGQGNQPQHFGDGTRLSIL.

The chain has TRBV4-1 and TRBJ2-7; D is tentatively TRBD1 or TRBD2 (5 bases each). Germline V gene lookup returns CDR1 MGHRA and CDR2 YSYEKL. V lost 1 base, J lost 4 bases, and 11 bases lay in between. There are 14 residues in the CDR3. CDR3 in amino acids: CASSQGYWGYEQYF. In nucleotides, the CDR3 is TGCGCCAGCAGCCAAGGGTACTGGGGGTACGAGCAGTACTTC.

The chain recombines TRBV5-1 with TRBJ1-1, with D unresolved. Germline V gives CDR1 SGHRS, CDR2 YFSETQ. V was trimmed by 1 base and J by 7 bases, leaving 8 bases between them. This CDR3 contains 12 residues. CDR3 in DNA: TGCGCCAGCAGCTTGCGGGGAATTGAAGCTTTCTTT. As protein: CASSLRGIEAFF.

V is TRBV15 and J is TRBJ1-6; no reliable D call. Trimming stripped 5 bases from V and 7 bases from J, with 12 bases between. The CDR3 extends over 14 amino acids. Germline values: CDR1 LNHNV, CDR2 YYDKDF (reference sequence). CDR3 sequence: CATSGRTGNSPLHF. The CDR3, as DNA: TGTGCCACCAGCGGAAGGACGGGGAATTCACCCCTCCACTTT.

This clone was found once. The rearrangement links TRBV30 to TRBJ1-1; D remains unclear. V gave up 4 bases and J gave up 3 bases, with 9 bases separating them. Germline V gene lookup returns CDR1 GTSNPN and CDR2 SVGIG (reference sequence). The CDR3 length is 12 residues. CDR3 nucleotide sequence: TGTGCCTGGATGGCCCGTGACACTGAAGCTTTCTTT. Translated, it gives CAWMARDTEAFF.

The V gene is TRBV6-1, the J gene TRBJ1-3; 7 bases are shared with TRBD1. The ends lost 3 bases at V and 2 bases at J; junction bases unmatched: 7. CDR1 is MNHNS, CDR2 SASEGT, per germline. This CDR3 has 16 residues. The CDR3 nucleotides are TGTGCCAGCAGTGAGGGACAGTTCGTCGCTGGAAACACCATATATTTT. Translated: CASSEGQFVAGNTIYF.

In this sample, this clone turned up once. Here the CDR3 DNA reads TGTGCCAGCAGCCCCCAAATGGCCGGGGCCAACGTCCTGACTTTC. This encodes CASSPQMAGANVLTF. This sequence joins TRBV27 and TRBJ2-6; D is uncertain. Germline V gives CDR1 MNHEY, CDR2 SMNVEV (reference sequence). This CDR3 has 15 amino acids. V gave up 6 bases and J gave up 4 bases, with 13 bases separating them.

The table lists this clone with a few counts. The CDR3 DNA reads as TGTGCCAGCAGTGTGGGGAGAGGGGTGCATGGCTACACCTTC. Translated: CASSVGRGVHGYTF. The chain recombines TRBV2 with TRBJ1-2, with a weak D call TRBD1 (5 bases). The CDR3 length is 14 residues. Per germline, CDR1 SNHLY and CDR2 FYNNEI. Trimming removed 4 bases at V and 6 bases at J, with 15 bases between.

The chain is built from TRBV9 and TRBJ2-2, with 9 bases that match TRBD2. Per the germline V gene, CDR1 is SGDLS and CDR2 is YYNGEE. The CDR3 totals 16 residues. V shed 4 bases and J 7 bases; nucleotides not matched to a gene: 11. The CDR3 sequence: CASSLVGGRAVGELFF. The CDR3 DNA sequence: TGTGCCAGCAGCCTAGTCGGCGGGAGGGCGGTCGGGGAGCTGTTTTTT.

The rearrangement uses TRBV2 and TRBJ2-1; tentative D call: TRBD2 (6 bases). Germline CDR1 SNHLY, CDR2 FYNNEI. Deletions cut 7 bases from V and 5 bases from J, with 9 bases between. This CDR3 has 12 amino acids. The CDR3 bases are TGTGCCAGCAATCAGCGGGACAATGAGCAGTTCTTC. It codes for CASNQRDNEQFF.

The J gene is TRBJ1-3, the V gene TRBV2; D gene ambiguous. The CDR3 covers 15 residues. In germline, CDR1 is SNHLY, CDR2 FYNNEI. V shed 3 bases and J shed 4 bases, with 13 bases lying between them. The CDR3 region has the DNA TGTGCCAGCAGTGAGTACCCCCTGGTCGGAAACACCATATATTTT. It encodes CASSEYPLVGNTIYF.

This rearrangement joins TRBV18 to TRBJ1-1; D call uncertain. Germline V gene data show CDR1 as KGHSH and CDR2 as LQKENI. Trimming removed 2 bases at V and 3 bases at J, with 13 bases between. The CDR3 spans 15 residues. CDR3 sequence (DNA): TGTGCCAGCTCACCAGGCGGGTTGCGGGACACTGAAGCTTTCTTT. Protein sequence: CASSPGGLRDTEAFF.

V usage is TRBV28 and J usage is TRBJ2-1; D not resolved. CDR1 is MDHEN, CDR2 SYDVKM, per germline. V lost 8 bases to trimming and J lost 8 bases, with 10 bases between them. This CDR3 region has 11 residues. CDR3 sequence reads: CASGERYEQFF. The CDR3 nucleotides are TGTGCCAGCGGAGAAAGGTATGAGCAGTTCTTC.

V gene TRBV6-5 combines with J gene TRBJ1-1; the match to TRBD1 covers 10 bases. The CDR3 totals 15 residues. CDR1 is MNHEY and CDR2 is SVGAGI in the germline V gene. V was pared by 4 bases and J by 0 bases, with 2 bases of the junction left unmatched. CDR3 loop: CASSWTGGMNTEAFF. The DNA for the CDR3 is TGTGCCAGCAGTTGGACAGGGGGAATGAACACTGAAGCTTTCTTT.

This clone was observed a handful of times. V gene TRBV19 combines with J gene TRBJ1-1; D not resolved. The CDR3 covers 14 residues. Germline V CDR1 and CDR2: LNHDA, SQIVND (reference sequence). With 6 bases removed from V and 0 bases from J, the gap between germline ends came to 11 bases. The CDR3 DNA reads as TGTGCCAGTAGCTCCGGACTGATGAACACTGAAGCTTTCTTT. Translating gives CASSSGLMNTEAFF.

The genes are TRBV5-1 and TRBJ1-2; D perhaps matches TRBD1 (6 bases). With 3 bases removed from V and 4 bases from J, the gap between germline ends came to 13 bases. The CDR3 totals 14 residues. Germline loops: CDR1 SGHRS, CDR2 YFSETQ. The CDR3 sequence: CASSSYRQAYGYTF. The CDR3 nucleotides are TGCGCCAGCAGCTCTTACAGACAGGCCTATGGCTACACCTTC. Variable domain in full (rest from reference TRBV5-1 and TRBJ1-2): KAGVTQTPRYLIKTRGQQVTLSCSPISGHRSVSWYQQTPGQGLQFLFEYFSETQRNKGNFPGRFSGRQFSNSRSEMNVSTLELGDSALYLCASSSYRQAYGYTFGSGTRLTVV.

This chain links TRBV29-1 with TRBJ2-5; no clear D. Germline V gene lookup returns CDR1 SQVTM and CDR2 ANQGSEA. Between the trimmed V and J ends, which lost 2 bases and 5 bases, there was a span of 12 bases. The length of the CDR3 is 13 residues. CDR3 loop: CSVETPALETQYF. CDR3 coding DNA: TGCAGCGTTGAAACCCCTGCCCTGGAGACCCAGTACTTC. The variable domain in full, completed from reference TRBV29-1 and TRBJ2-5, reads SAVISQKPSRDICQRGTSLTIQCQVDSQVTMMFWYRQQPGQSLTLIATANQGSEATYESGFVIDKFPISRPNLTFSTLTVSNMSPEDSSIYLCSVETPALETQYFGPGTRLLVL.

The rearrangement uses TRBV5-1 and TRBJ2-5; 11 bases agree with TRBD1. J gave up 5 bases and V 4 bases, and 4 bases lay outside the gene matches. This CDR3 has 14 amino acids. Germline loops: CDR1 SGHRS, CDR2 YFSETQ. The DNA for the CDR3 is TGCGCCAGCAGCCCTGGGACAGGGGGTGAGACCCAGTACTTC. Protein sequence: CASSPGTGGETQYF.

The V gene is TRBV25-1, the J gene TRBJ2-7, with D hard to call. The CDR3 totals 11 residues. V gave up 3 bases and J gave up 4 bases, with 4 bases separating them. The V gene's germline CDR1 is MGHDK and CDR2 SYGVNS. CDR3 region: CASSEIYEQYF. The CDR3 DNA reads TGTGCCAGCAGTGAGATTTACGAGCAGTACTTC.

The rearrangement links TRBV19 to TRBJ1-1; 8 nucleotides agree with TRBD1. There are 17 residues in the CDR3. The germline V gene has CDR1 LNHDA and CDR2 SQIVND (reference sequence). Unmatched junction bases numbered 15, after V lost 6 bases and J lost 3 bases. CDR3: CASRFLPGQVGDTEAFF. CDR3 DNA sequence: TGTGCCAGTAGATTTTTACCGGGACAGGTGGGGGACACTGAAGCTTTCTTT.

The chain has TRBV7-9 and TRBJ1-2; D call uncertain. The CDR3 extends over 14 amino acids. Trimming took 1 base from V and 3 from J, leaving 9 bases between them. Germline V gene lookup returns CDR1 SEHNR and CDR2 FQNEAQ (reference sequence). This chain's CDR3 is CASSLGLGHYGYTF. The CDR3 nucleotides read TGTGCCAGCAGCTTAGGTCTAGGACACTATGGCTACACCTTC.

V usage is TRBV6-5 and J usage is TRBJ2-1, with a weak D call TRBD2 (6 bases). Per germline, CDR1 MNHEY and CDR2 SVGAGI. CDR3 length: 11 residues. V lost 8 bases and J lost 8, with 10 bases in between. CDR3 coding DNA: TGTGCCAGCGGGAGGCGCGATGAGCAGTTCTTC. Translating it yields CASGRRDEQFF.

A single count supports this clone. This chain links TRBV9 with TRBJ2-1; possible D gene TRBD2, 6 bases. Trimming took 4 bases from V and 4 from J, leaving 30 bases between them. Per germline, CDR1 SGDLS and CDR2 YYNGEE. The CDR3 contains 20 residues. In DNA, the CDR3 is TGTGCCAGCAGCCCCCGGAAGGAATTCGGGACTCCACAAACGTACAATGAGCAGTTCTTC. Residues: CASSPRKEFGTPQTYNEQFF.

CDR3 region: CASSYSGEQYF. CDR3 DNA sequence: TGTGCCAGCAGTTACTCGGGCGAGCAGTACTTC. The chain has TRBV6-5 and TRBJ2-7; the D is unclear. The CDR3 has 11 amino acids. Trimming shortened V by 0 bases and J by 6 bases, and 3 bases separated the two germline ends. Germline V gene data show CDR1 as MNHEY and CDR2 as SVGAGI.